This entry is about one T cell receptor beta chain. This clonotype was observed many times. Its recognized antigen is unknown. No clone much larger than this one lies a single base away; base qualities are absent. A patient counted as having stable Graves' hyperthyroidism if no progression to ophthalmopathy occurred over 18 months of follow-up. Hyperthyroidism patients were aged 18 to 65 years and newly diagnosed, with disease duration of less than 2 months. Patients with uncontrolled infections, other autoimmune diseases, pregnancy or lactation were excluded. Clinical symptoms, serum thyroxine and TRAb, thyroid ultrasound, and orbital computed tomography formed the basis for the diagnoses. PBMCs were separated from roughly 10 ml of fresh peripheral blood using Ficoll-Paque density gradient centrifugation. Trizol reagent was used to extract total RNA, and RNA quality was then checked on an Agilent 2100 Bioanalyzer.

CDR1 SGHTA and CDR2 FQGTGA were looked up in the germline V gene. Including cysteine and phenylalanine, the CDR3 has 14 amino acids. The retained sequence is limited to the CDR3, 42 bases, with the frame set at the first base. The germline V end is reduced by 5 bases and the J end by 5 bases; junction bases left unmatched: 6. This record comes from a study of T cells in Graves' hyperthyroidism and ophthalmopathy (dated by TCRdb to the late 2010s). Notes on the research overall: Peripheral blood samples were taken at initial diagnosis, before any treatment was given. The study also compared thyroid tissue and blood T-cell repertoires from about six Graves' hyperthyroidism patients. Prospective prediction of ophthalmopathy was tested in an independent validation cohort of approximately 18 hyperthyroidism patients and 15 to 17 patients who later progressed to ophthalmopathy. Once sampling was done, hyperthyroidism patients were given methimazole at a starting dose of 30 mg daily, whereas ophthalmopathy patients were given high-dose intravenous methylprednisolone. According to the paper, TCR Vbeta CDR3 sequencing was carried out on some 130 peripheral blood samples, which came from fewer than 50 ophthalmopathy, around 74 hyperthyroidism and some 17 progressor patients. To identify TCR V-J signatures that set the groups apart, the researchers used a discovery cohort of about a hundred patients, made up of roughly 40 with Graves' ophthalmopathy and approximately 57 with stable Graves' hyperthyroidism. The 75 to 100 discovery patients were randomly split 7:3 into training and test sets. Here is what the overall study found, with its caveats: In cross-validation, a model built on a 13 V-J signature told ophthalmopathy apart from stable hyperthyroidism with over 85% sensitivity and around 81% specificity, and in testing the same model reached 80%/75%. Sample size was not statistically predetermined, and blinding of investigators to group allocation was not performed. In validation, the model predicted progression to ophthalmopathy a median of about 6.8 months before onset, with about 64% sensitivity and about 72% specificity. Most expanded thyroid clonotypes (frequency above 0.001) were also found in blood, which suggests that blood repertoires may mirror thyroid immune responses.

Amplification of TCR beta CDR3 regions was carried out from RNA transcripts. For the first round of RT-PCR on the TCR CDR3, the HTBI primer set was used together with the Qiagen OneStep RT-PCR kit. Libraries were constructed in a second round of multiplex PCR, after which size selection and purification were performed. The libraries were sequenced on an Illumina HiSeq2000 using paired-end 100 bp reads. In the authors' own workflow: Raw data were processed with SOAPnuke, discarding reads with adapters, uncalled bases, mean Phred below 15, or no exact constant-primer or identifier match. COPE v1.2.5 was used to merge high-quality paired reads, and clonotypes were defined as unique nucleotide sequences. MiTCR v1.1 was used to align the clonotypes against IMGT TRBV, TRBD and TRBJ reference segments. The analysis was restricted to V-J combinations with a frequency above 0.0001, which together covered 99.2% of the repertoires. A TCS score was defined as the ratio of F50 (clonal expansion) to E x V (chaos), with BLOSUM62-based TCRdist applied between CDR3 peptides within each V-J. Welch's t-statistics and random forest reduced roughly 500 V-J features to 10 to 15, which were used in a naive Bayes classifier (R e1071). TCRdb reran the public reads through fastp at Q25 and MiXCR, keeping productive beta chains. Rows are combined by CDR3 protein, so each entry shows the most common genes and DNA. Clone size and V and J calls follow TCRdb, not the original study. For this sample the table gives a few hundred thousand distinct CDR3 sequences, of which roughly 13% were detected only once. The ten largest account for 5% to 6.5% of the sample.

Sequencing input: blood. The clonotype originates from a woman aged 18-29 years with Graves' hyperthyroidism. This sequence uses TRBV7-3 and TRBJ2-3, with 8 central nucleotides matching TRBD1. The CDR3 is CASSADRGGDTQYF. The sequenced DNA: TGTGCCAGCAGCGCCGACAGGGGTGGAGATACGCAGTATTTT.